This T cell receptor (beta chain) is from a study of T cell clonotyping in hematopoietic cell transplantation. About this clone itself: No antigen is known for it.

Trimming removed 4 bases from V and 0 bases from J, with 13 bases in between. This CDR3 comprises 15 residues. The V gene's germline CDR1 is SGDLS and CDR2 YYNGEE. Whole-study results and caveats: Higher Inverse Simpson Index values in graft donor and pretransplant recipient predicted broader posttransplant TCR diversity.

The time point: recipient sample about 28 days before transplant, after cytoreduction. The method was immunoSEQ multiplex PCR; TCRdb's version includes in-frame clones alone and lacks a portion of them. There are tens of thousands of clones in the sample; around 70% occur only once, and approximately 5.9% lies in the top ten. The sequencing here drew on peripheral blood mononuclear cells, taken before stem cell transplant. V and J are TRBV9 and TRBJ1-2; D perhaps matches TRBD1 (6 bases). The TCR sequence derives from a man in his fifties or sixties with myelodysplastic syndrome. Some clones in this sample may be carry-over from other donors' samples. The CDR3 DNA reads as TGTGCCAGCAGCTCGGGGGGCCCTACTAACTATGGCTACACCTTC. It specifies CASSSGGPTNYGYTF.